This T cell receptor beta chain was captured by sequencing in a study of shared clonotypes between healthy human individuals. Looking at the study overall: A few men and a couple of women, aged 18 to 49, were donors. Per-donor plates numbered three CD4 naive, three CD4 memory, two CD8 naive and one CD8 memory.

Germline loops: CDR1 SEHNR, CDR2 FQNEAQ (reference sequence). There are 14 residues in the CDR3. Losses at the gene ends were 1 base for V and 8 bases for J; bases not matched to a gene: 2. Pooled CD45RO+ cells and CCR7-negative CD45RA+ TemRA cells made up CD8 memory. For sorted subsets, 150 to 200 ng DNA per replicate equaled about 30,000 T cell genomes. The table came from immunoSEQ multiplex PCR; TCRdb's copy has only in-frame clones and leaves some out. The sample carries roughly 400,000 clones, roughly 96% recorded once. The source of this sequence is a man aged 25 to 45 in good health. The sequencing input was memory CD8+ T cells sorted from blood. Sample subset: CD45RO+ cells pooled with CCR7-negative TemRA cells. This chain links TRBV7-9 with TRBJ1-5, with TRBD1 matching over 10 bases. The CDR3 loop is CASSLGTGGEPQHF. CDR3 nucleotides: TGTGCCAGCAGCTTAGGGACAGGGGGTGAGCCCCAGCATTTT.